This T cell receptor beta chain stems from a study of shared clonotypes between healthy human individuals. Study observations and caveats: Rarefaction curves obtained for sorted subsets showed sequencing incomplete despite large depth.

A remark on this clone: The target antigen is unknown.

Deep-level settings were used for running the assay. The protocol was immunoSEQ multiplex PCR, while the TCRdb copy is restricted to in-frame clones and leaves out a portion. The sample yields around 650,000 clones, roughly 96% seen once. CDR1 and CDR2 from the germline V gene are MGHRA and YSYEKL. The CDR3 length is 15 residues. The naive CD8 fraction comprised CD45RO-negative cells positively selected for CCR7 and excluded terminally differentiated effector memory CD45RA+ cells. The specimen was naive CD8+ T cells sorted from blood. This receptor was obtained from a woman in her twenties or thirties in good health. The chain employs TRBV4-1 and TRBJ2-5; 9 nucleotides match TRBD2. The DNA end favors TRBJ2-7, so the J call may be wrong. CDR3 nucleotides: TGCGCCAGCAGCCACCCGGTTAGCGGGAGCTACGAGCAGTACTTC. This translates into CASSHPVSGSYEQYF.